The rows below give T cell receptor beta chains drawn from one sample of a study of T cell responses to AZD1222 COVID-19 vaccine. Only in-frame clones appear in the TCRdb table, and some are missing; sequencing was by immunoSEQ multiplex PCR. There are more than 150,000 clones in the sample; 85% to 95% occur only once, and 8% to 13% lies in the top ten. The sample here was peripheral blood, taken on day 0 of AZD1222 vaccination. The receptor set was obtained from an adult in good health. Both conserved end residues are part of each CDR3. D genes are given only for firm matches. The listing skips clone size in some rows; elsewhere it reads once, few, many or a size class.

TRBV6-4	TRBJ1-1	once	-	CASSATWGTEAFF	TGTGCCAGCAGTGCGACATGGGGCACTGAAGCTTTCTTT
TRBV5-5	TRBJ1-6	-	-	CASSSRDGDSPLHF	TGTGCCAGCAGCAGCAGGGATGGGGATTCACCCCTCCACTTT
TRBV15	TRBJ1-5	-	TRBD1	CATSARQGGYSNQPQHF	TGTGCCACCAGCGCCCGACAGGGGGGCTATAGCAATCAGCCCCAGCATTTT
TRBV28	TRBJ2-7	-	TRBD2	CASSLFIDLLAGVRYEQYF	TGTGCCAGCAGTTTATTTATTGATTTACTAGCGGGAGTCCGCTACGAGCAGTACTTC
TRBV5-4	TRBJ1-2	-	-	CASSSGGVSTNYGYTF	TGTGCCAGCAGCTCGGGGGGAGTGTCGACAAACTATGGCTACACCTTC
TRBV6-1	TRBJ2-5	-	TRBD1	CASSEWDRAGETQYF	TGTGCCAGCAGTGAATGGGACAGGGCCGGGGAGACCCAGTACTTC
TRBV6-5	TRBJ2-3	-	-	CASTGGGLDTQYF	TGTGCCAGCACGGGGGGCGGGTTGGATACGCAGTATTTT
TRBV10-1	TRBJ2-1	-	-	CASRSDRQGREQFF	TGCGCCAGCAGGAGCGACCGCCAGGGGCGAGAGCAGTTCTTC
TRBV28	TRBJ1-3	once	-	CASSLASQRNTIYF	TGTGCCAGCAGTTTGGCATCTCAAAGAAACACCATATATTTT
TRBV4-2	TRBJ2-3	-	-	CASSQDAAHGADTQYF	TGTGCCAGCAGCCAAGACGCAGCCCACGGCGCAGATACGCAGTATTTT
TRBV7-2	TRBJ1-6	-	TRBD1	CASRPGGRDNSPLHF	TGTGCCAGTCGGCCAGGGGGCAGGGATAATTCACCCCTCCACTTT
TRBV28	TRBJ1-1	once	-	CASSSLWGVGTEAFF	TGTGCCAGCAGTTCCCTTTGGGGGGTAGGGACTGAAGCTTTCTTT
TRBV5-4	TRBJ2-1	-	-	CASSLIAETNEQFF	TGTGCCAGCAGCTTAATAGCGGAAACGAATGAGCAGTTCTTC
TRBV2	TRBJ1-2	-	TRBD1	CASSPGGNYGYTF	TGTGCCAGCAGTCCAGGGGGTAACTATGGCTACACCTTC
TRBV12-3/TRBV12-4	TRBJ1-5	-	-	CASSLTTNQPQHF	TGTGCCAGCAGTTTGACGACCAATCAGCCCCAGCATTTT
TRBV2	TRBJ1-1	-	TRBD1	CASSEAHPDSNRGQGSKAFF	TGTGCCAGCAGTGAAGCGCACCCTGACTCAAACAGGGGGCAGGGAAGCAAAGCTTTCTTT
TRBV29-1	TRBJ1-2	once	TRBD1	CSVGDRGTNYGYTF	TGCAGCGTAGGGGACAGGGGGACCAACTATGGCTACACCTTC
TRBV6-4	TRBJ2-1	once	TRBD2	CASSDLAGVDEQFF	TGTGCCAGCAGTGACTTAGCGGGAGTCGATGAGCAGTTCTTC
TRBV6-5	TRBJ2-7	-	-	CASSPGHNYEQYF	TGTGCCAGCAGTCCGGGACACAACTACGAGCAGTACTTC
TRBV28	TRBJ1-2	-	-	CASSPPPGSGYTF	TGTGCCAGCAGCCCACCCCCGGGGTCGGGCTACACCTTC
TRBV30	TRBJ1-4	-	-	CAWSEEGEKLFF	TGTGCCTGGAGTGAGGAAGGCGAAAAACTGTTTTTT
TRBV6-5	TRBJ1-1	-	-	CASRVGKNTEAFF	TGTGCCAGCCGAGTTGGGAAGAACACTGAAGCTTTCTTT
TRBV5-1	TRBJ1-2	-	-	CASSTGPNYGYTF	TGCGCCAGCAGCACAGGCCCCAACTATGGCTACACCTTC
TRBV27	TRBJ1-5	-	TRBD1	CASSSTGSGQPQHF	TGTGCCAGCAGTTCGACAGGGTCGGGCCAGCCCCAGCATTTT
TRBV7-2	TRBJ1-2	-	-	CASSLSAGLNYGYTF	TGTGCCAGCAGCTTATCGGCAGGACTTAACTATGGCTACACCTTC
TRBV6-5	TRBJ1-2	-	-	CASSYNGRGGGYTF	TGTGCCAGCAGTTACAATGGCAGGGGAGGCGGCTACACCTTC
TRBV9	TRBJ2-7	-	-	CASSVAPRGYEQYF	TGTGCCAGCAGCGTAGCCCCCCGGGGATACGAGCAGTACTTC
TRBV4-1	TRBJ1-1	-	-	CASSQDGANTEAFF	TGCGCCAGCAGCCAAGATGGGGCGAACACTGAAGCTTTCTTT
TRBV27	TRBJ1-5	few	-	CASRIGGTGGYQPQHF	TGTGCCAGCAGGATAGGGGGGACGGGGGGCTATCAGCCCCAGCATTTT
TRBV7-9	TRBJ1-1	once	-	CASSLGQGMNTEAFF	TGTGCCAGCAGCTTAGGTCAGGGGATGAACACTGAAGCTTTCTTT
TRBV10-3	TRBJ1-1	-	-	CAISDMRETQAFF	TGTGCCATCAGTGACATGCGAGAAACCCAAGCTTTCTTT
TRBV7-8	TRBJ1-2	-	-	CASSFRNRLDYGYTF	TGTGCCAGCAGCTTTAGGAACAGGCTCGACTATGGCTACACCTTC
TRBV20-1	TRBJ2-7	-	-	CSARDAYEQYF	TGCAGTGCTAGAGACGCCTACGAGCAGTACTTC